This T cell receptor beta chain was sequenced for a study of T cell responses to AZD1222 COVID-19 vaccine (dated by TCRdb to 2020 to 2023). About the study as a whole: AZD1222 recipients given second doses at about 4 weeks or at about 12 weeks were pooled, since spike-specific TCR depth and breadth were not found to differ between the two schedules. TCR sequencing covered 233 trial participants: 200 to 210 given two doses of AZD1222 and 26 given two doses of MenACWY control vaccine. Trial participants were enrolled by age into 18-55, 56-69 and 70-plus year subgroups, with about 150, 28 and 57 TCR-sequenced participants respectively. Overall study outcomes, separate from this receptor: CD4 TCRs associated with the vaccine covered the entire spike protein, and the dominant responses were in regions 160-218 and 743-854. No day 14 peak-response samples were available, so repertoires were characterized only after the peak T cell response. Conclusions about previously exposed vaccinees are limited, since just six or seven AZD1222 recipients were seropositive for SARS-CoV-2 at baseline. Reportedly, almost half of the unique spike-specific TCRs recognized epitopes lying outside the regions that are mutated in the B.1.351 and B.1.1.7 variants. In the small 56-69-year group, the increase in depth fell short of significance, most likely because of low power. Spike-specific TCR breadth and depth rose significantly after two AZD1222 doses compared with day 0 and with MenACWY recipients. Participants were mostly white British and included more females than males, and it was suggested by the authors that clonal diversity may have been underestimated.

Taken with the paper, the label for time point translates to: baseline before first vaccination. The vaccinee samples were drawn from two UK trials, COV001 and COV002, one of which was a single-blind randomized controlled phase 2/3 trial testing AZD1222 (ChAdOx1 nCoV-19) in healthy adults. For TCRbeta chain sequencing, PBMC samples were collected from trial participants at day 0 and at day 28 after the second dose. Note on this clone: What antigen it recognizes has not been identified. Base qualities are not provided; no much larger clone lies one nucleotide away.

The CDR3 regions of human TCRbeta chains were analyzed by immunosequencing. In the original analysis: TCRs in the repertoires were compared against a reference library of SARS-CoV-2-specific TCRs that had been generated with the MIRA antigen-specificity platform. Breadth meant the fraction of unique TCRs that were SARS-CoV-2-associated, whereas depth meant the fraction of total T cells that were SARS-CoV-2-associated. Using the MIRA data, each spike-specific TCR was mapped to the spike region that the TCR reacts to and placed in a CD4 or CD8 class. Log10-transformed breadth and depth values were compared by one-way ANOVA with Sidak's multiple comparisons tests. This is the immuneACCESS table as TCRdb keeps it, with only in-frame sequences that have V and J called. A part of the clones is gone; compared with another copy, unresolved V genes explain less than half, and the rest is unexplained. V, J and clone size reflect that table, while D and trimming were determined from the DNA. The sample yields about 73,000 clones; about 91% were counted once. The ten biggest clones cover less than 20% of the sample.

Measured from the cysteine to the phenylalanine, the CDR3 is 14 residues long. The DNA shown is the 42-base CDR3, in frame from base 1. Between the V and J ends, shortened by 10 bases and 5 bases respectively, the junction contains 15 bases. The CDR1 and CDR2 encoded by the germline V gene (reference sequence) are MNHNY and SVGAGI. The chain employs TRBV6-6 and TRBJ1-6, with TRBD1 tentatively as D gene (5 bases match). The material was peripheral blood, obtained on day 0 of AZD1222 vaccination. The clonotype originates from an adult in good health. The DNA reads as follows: TGTGCCACCCTCGAGGCCAGGGATAATTCACCCCTCCACTTT. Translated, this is CATLEARDNSPLHF.